Listed here are 26 T cell receptor beta chains from one sample, sequenced in a study of radiation and T cells in renal cell carcinoma (dated by TCRdb to about 2020). Preparation of the library involved the immunoSEQ multiplex PCR assay. TCRdb carries this immuneACCESS record with in-frame sequences only. Its versions omit some clonotypes, under half of them owing to an unresolved V gene in the studies checked, with the rest unexplained. A total of 120,000 to 150,000 clones appear in this sample, about 87% of them only once. The ten biggest clones cover around 4.1% of the sample. The time point label for this specimen denotes: baseline pretreatment blood. Per the publication, the treatment or condition label means: 15 Gy SBRT to primary tumor, nephrectomy 4 weeks later. The sequences come from blood, collected from a patient whose treatment included radiotherapy and nephrectomy. Receptors originate from an older woman with renal cell carcinoma.

The V and J genes are TRBV7-9 and TRBJ2-7, with D tentatively TRBD1 (6 bases). The CDR3 runs 14 residues. The germline V gene has CDR1 SEHNR and CDR2 FQNEAQ (reference sequence). The V gene lost 3 bases and the J gene lost 4 bases, with 13 bases spanning the gap. The CDR3 reads CASSFNRDNYEQYF. DNA for the CDR3: TGTGCCAGCAGCTTTAACCGGGACAATTACGAGCAGTACTTC.

This chain uses TRBV19 with TRBJ2-2; no definite D call. The length of the CDR3 is 14 residues. Germline V gene sequence: CDR1 LNHDA, CDR2 SQIVND (reference sequence). V lost 0 bases and J 2 bases, leaving 4 bases between the germline ends. CDR3 sequence: CASSIDFNTGELFF. CDR3 DNA sequence: TGTGCCAGTAGTATAGATTTTAACACCGGGGAGCTGTTTTTT.

The chain couples TRBV7-9 to TRBJ2-3, with D possibly TRBD1 on 5 matching bases. Trimming removed 4 bases at V and 5 bases at J, with 7 bases between. CDR1 and CDR2 from the germline V gene are SEHNR and FQNEAQ (reference sequence). This CDR3 is built from 12 residues. The DNA of the CDR3 is TGTGCCAGCAGCTGGGGCGAAGATACGCAGTATTTT. Translating gives CASSWGEDTQYF.

CDR3 region: CASSQSHTQYF. The CDR3 DNA reads TGTGCCAGCAGCCAATCCCATACGCAGTATTTT. The V call is TRBV14, the J call TRBJ2-3; the D is unclear. The V end lost 2 bases, the J end lost 7 bases, and 4 bases lay between the germline ends. This CDR3 comprises 11 residues. Germline V CDR1 and CDR2: SGHDN, FVKESK. Combining the CDR3 with reference TRBV14 and TRBJ2-3 gives the whole variable domain EAGVTQFPSHSVIEKGQTVTLRCDPISGHDNLYWYRRVMGKEIKFLLHFVKESKQDESGMPNNRFLAERTGGTYSTLKVQPAELEDSGVYFCASSQSHTQYFGPGTRLTVL.

The chain couples TRBV7-2 to TRBJ1-5; D might be TRBD1 (6 bases). Trimming removed 6 bases from V and 6 bases from J, with 18 bases in between. This CDR3 has 15 amino acids. Germline V gene sequence: CDR1 SGHTA, CDR2 FQGNSA. Here the CDR3 DNA reads TGTGCCAGCAGTCCAAAGGGCGGGGGGGCTCAGCCCCAGCATTTT. It encodes CASSPKGGGAQPQHF.

The chain uses TRBV30 and TRBJ1-2; 8 positions match TRBD1. V lost 3 bases and J lost 8; bases outside the gene matches: 11. The V gene's germline CDR1 is GTSNPN and CDR2 SVGIG (reference sequence). The CDR3 has 14 amino acids. CDR3 sequence (DNA): TGTGCCTGGAGGGGGACAGGCTGGACGCTCGGCTACACCTTC. Translated, it gives CAWRGTGWTLGYTF.

V gene TRBV2 combines with J gene TRBJ1-2; D might be TRBD1 (6 bases). The CDR3 loop spans 14 amino acids. The V gene lost 2 bases and the J gene lost 7 bases, with 14 bases spanning the gap. Per germline, CDR1 SNHLY and CDR2 FYNNEI. The CDR3 region has the DNA TGTGCCAGCAGTGAATTCGGGGGCTTTAGTGGCTACACCTTC. Its translation: CASSEFGGFSGYTF.

Worth noting for this clone: This same CDR3 is encoded by further DNA sequences in the sample. The V call is TRBV5-1, the J call TRBJ1-1, with no clear D. Trimming took off 2 bases at V and 0 bases at J, with 5 bases between the two ends. In germline, CDR1 is SGHRS, CDR2 YFSETQ. The CDR3 consists of 13 residues. CDR3 sequence (DNA): TGCGCCAGCAGCTTTCAGATGAACACTGAAGCTTTCTTT. It codes for CASSFQMNTEAFF.

The chain couples TRBV5-1 to TRBJ1-4, with TRBD1 matching over 9 bases. V shed 7 bases, J shed 5 bases, and the junction held 6 bases outside the gene matches. Germline-derived CDR1 and CDR2 are SGHRS and YFSETQ. This CDR3 region has 14 residues. The CDR3 loop is CASGAGQGNEKLFF. In nucleotides, the CDR3 is TGCGCCAGCGGAGCCGGACAGGGGAATGAAAAACTGTTTTTT.

The chain recombines TRBV27 with TRBJ2-6; D is ambiguous. The length of the CDR3 is 13 residues. Trimming shortened V by 7 bases and J by 0 bases, and 4 bases separated the two germline ends. In germline, CDR1 is MNHEY, CDR2 SMNVEV (reference sequence). CDR3 protein: CASKLSGANVLTF. The CDR3 DNA reads as TGTGCCAGCAAACTCTCTGGGGCCAACGTCCTGACTTTC.

J is TRBJ1-1 and V is TRBV11-1; 7 bases agree with TRBD1. Germline V CDR1 and CDR2: SGHAT, FQDESV (reference sequence). Losses at the gene ends were 3 bases for V and 5 bases for J; bases not matched to a gene: 9. CDR3 length: 15 amino acids. CDR3: CASSLRQGRGTEAFF. The CDR3 DNA is TGTGCCAGCAGCTTGCGACAGGGCCGAGGGACTGAAGCTTTCTTT.

The chain has TRBV7-2 and TRBJ2-1; D gene uncertain. Looked up from germline, CDR1 is SGHTA and CDR2 is FQGNSA. The CDR3 contains 15 residues. Trimming took 1 base from V and 2 from J, leaving 9 bases between them. The CDR3: CASSLVMGPYNEQFF. The CDR3 DNA sequence: TGTGCCAGCAGCTTAGTTATGGGCCCCTACAATGAGCAGTTCTTC.

CDR3 residues: CASSYSSLSGNTIYF. For the CDR3, the DNA is TGTGCCAGCAGTTACTCGAGTCTCTCTGGAAACACCATATATTTT. This sequence joins TRBV6-5 and TRBJ1-3, with D unclear. Trimming stripped 0 bases from V and 0 bases from J, with 6 bases between. This CDR3 spans 15 amino acids. Germline V gene sequence: CDR1 MNHEY, CDR2 SVGAGI.

The V and J genes are TRBV9 and TRBJ2-1; 8 nucleotides agree with TRBD2. The length of the CDR3 is 15 residues. Germline-derived CDR1 and CDR2 are SGDLS and YYNGEE. V shed 0 bases, J shed 10 bases, and the junction held 9 bases outside the gene matches. In DNA form, the CDR3 reads TGTGCCAGCAGCGTAGGCGGGACTAGTCTGCTGGAGCAGTTCTTC. As protein: CASSVGGTSLLEQFF.

This chain uses TRBV5-5 with TRBJ2-1; no firm D call. V was pared by 0 bases and J by 5 bases, with 12 bases between. Germline V lookup: CDR1 SGHKS, CDR2 YYEKEE (reference sequence). The CDR3 consists of 15 residues. CDR3 bases: TGTGCCAGCAGCTTGGCTACCGCGATGAACAATGAGCAGTTCTTC. This codes for CASSLATAMNNEQFF.

The CDR3 nucleotides are TGTGCCAGCAGCGGGACAGACAATAATTCACCCCTCCACTTT. It yields the protein CASSGTDNNSPLHF. The rearrangement joins TRBV9 to TRBJ1-6; TRBD1 might be the D (6 bases). Germline V gene data show CDR1 as SGDLS and CDR2 as YYNGEE. The V and J ends lost 3 bases and 5 bases respectively, with 9 bases between them. The CDR3 has 14 amino acids.

The CDR3, as DNA: TGTGCCAGTAGTATGGGAGTAGTTGGCTACACCTTC. Translating gives CASSMGVVGYTF. This chain joins TRBV19 and TRBJ1-2, with no clear D. V was trimmed by 3 bases and J by 7 bases, leaving 9 bases between them. The CDR3 is 12 amino acids. CDR1 is LNHDA, CDR2 SQIVND, per germline (reference sequence).

The chain couples TRBV30 to TRBJ1-2; 10 bases align to TRBD1. Germline V gives CDR1 GTSNPN, CDR2 SVGIG (reference sequence). With V trimmed by 2 bases and J by 5 bases, 8 bases remained unmatched. This CDR3 has 15 amino acids. This chain's CDR3 is CAWSNRDRGGYGYTF. For the CDR3, the DNA is TGTGCCTGGAGTAACCGGGACAGGGGAGGGTATGGCTACACCTTC. Drawing the rest from reference TRBV30 and TRBJ1-2, the complete variable domain is SQTIHQWPATLVQPVGSPLSLECTVEGTSNPNLYWYRQAAGRGLQLLFYSVGIGQISSEVPQNLSASRPQDRQFILSSKKLLLSDSGFYLCAWSNRDRGGYGYTFGSGTRLTVV.

V usage is TRBV6-5 and J usage is TRBJ2-1; tentatively, D is TRBD2 (7 bases). This CDR3 is built from 15 residues. Germline-derived CDR1 and CDR2 are MNHEY and SVGAGI. Trimming removed 5 bases from V and 10 bases from J, with 21 bases in between. The DNA for the CDR3 is TGTGCCAGCAGTAGCCCGGGGGGCCGGGGAGTAGAGCAGTTCTTC. Translating it yields CASSSPGGRGVEQFF.

This clone has only a few counts. The chain is built from TRBV5-1 and TRBJ1-1; D not certain. The germline V gene has CDR1 SGHRS and CDR2 YFSETQ. Trimming removed 2 bases at V and 3 bases at J, with 11 bases between. This CDR3 is 14 amino acids long. CDR3 loop: CASSFRTLDTEAFF. In nucleotides, the CDR3 is TGCGCCAGCAGCTTCCGGACCTTGGACACTGAAGCTTTCTTT.

CDR3 sequence (DNA): TGTGCCAGCAGCTTAAAGGGAGGAGGAAACACTGAAGCTTTCTTT. This translates into CASSLKGGGNTEAFF. The gene calls are TRBV5-4 and TRBJ1-1; D gene uncertain. V shed 2 bases and J shed 2 bases, with 13 bases lying between them. The germline V gene encodes CDR1 SGHNT and CDR2 YYREEE (reference sequence). The CDR3 has 15 residues.

The chain carries TRBV19 and TRBJ2-5; 8 nucleotides agree with TRBD1. The CDR3 covers 14 residues. J was trimmed by 2 bases and V by 4 bases; bases with no gene match: 3. Germline V gene data show CDR1 as LNHDA and CDR2 as SQIVND (reference sequence). The CDR3 nucleotides read TGTGCCAGTAGTACAGGACAGGGACAAGAGACCCAGTACTTC. It is translated as CASSTGQGQETQYF.

V is TRBV29-1 and J is TRBJ2-1; 13 bases are shared with TRBD2. Per the germline V gene, CDR1 is SQVTM and CDR2 is ANQGSEA. After removal of 4 bases from V and 8 bases from J, the junction contained 5 bases not matched to a gene. The CDR3 is 14 amino acids. CDR3 amino acids: CSVAGTSGVDEQFF. As DNA, the CDR3 is TGCAGCGTTGCCGGGACTAGCGGGGTTGATGAGCAGTTCTTC.

This rearrangement joins TRBV19 to TRBJ1-5, with 8 bases matching TRBD1. Trimming took 5 bases from V and 6 from J; bases not matched to a gene: 6. CDR3 size: 14 residues. Germline V gene sequence: CDR1 LNHDA, CDR2 SQIVND (reference sequence). CDR3 sequence (DNA): TGTGCCAGTAGTGGGGGACAGGACGGTCAGCCCCAGCATTTT. As protein: CASSGGQDGQPQHF.

The chain is built from TRBV5-3 and TRBJ1-5, with a possible D match to TRBD1 (6 bases). TRBV5-3 is classed as an ORF, of uncertain function. The CDR3 totals 14 residues. V was clipped by 3 bases and J by 7 bases, with 14 bases between them. The CDR3, as DNA: TGTGCCAGAAGCTATGACACAGGGTACCAGCCCCAGCATTTT. Residues: CARSYDTGYQPQHF.

The chain has TRBV19 and TRBJ1-5, with D possibly matching TRBD1 (5 bases). Germline lookup yields CDR1 LNHDA and CDR2 SQIVND (reference sequence). V lost 6 bases to trimming and J lost 2 bases, with 14 bases between them. There are 15 residues in the CDR3. The CDR3 protein is CASRTGAVGNQPQHF. Written as DNA, the CDR3 is TGTGCCAGTAGGACCGGGGCCGTGGGCAATCAGCCCCAGCATTTT.